This T cell receptor (beta chain) was sequenced for a study of cytomegalovirus exposure and HLA in healthy donors. Notes on the study in general: Data from an earlier analysis indicated that most TCR beta V segments were productive either about 90% or about 30% of the time.

This clone was found a few times. Its antigen remains unknown. The V segment lost 4 bases and the J segment 2 bases; nucleotides outside the gene matches: 5. The germline CDR1 and CDR2 sequences are SGHNT and YYREEE (reference sequence). CDR3 size: 15 residues. Primers: 60 Vbeta forward and 13 Jbeta reverse. Some clones are missing from TCRdb's copy, which holds only in-frame ones; the method was immunoSEQ multiplex PCR. The table has around 91,000 clones, approximately 64% seen once. Sequenced input: PBMCs. The chain recombines TRBV5-4 with TRBJ2-1, with TRBD1 identical over 8 bases. The sequence was collected from a man aged 55 to 69 in good health and CMV-seronegative. The CDR3 region has the DNA TGTGCCAGCAGCGCCGGACAGGGAACCTACAATGAGCAGTTCTTC. Encoded protein: CASSAGQGTYNEQFF.